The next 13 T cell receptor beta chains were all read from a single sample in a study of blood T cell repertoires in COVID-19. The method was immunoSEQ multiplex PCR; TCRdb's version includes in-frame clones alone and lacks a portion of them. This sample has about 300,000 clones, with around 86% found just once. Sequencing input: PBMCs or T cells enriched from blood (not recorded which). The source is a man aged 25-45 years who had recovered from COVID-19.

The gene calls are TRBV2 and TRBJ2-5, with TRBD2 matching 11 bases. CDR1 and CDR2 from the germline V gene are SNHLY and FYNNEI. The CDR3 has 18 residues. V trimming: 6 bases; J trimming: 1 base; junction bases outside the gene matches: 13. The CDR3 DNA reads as TGTGCCAGCAGGTTACTAGCGGGGGCCCTTGGGCGCCAAGAGACCCAGTACTTC. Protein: CASRLLAGALGRQETQYF.

CDR3 sequence (DNA): TGTGCCAGCAGCCCAAACCAGGGGGCTCGAGACTATGGCTACACCTTC. It is translated as CASSPNQGARDYGYTF. The V call is TRBV11-2, the J call TRBJ1-2; 8 nucleotides line up with TRBD1. Germline V gene data show CDR1 as SGHAT and CDR2 as FQNNGV. With 5 bases clipped from V and 3 bases from J, the junction kept 11 bases outside the gene matches. The CDR3 loop spans 16 amino acids.

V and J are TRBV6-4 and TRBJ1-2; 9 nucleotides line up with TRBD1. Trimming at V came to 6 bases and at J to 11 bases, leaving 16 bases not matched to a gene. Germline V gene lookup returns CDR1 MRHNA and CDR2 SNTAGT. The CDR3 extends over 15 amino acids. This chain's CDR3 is CASSTAGRRDREYTF. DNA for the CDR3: TGTGCCAGCAGCACAGCAGGGAGGAGGGACAGGGAGTACACCTTC.

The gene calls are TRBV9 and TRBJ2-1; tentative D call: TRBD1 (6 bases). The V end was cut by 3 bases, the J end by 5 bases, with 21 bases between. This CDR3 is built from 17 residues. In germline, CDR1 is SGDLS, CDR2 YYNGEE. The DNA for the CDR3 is TGTGCCAGCAGCGCACAGGGTAATGGGAATAAAAACAATGAGCAGTTCTTC. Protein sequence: CASSAQGNGNKNNEQFF.

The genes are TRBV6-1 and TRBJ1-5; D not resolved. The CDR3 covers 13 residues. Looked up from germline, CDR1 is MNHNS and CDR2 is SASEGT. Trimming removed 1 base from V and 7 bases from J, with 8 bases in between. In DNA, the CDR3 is TGTGCCAGCAGTGAAGATATGGGCCAGCCCCAGCATTTT. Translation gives CASSEDMGQPQHF.

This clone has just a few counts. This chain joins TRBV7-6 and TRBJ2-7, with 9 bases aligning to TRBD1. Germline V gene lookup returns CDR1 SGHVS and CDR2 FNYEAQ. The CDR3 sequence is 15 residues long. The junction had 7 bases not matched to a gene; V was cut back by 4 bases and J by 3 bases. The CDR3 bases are TGTGCCAGCAGCTACCGAGGGACAGGGAACTACGAGCAGTACTTC. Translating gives CASSYRGTGNYEQYF.

As DNA, the CDR3 is TGCGCCAGCAGCCGGACAGGTGCATTCCAAGAGACCCAGTACTTC. Amino acid sequence: CASSRTGAFQETQYF. This chain links TRBV4-1 with TRBJ2-5; 7 bases match TRBD1. V lost 4 bases, J lost 1 base, and 6 bases stayed unmatched. Germline assignment: CDR1 MGHRA and CDR2 YSYEKL. This CDR3 comprises 15 residues.

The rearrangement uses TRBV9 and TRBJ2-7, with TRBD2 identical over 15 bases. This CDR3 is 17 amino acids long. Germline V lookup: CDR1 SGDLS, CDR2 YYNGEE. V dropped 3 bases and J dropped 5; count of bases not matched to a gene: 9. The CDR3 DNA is TGTGCCAGCAGCGAGGGACTAGCGGGGGGCCTCCTGGACGAGCAGTACTTC. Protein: CASSEGLAGGLLDEQYF.

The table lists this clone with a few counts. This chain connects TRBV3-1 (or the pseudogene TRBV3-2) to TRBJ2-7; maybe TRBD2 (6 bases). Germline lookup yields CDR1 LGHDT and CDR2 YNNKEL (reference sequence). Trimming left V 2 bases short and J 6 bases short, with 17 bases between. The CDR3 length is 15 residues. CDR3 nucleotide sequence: TGTGCCAGCAGCCAAACCGGGACTCGTCCTCCCGAGCAGTACTTC. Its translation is CASSQTGTRPPEQYF.

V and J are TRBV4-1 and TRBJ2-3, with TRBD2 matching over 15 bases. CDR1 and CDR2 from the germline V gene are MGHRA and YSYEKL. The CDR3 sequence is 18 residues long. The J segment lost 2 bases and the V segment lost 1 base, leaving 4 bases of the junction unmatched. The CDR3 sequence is CASSQAGLAGGFTDTQYF. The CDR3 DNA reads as TGCGCCAGCAGCCAAGCGGGACTAGCGGGGGGTTTCACAGATACGCAGTATTTT.

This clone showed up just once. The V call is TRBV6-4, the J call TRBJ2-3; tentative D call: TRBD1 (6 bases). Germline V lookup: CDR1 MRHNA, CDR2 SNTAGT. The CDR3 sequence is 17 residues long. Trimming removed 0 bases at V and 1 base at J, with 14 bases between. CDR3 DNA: TGTGCCAGCAGTGACTCAGACAGGACCGGAGGCACAGATACGCAGTATTTT. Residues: CASSDSDRTGGTDTQYF.

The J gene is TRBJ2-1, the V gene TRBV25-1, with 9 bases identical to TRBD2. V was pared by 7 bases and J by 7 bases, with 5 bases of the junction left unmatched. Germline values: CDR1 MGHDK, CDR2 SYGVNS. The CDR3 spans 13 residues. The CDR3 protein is CASMAGGPNEQFF. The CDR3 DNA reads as TGTGCCAGCATGGCGGGAGGGCCTAATGAGCAGTTCTTC.

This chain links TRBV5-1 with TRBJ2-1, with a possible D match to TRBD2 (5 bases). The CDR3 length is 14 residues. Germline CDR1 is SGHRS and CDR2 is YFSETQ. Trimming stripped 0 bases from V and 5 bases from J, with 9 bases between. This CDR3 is CASSLGPGNNEQFF. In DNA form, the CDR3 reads TGCGCCAGCAGCTTGGGTCCCGGGAACAATGAGCAGTTCTTC.